This T cell receptor (beta chain) was identified during a study of radiation and T cells in renal cell carcinoma. Study conclusions and caveats: Dominant CDR3 motifs occupied more repertoire in irradiated than control tumors.

Treatment: treatment-naive control, cytoreductive nephrectomy. Control samples are tumors resected by cytoreductive nephrectomy without prior radiation. CDR1 and CDR2 (germline): MNHEY, SVGAGI. V lost 6 bases to trimming and J lost 3 bases; unmatched junction nucleotides: 7. This CDR3 spans 15 amino acids. Assay used: immunoSEQ multiplex PCR; TCRdb lists only in-frame clones, some missing. This sample has roughly 14,000 clones, with roughly 56% found just once. A remark on this clone: The antigen remains undetermined.

This clonotype was obtained from a man in his fifties or sixties with renal cell carcinoma. This chain connects TRBV6-5 to TRBJ1-2; TRBD1 aligns across 10 bases. The sample was tumor tissue, taken from a patient whose treatment was nephrectomy without radiotherapy. The chain's CDR3 is CASRGTGASYYGYTF. Here the CDR3 DNA reads TGTGCCAGCAGAGGGACAGGGGCTAGTTACTATGGCTACACCTTC.